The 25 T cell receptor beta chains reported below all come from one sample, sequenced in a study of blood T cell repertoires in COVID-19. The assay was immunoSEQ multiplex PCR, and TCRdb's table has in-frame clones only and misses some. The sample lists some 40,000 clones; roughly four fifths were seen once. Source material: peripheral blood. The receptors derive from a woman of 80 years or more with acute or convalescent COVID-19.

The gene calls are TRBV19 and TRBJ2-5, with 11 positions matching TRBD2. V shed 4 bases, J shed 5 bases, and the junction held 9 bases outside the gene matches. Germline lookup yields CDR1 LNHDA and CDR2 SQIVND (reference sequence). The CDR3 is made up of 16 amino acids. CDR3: CASSKNSGGARETQYF. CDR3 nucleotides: TGTGCCAGTAGTAAGAATAGCGGGGGGGCGAGGGAGACCCAGTACTTC.

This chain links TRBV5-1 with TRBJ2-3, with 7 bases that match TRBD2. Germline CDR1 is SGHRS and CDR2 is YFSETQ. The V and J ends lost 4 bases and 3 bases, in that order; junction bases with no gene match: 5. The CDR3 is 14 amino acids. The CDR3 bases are TGCGCCAGCAGCCGAGAAGCGGGAACAGATACGCAGTATTTT. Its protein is CASSREAGTDTQYF.

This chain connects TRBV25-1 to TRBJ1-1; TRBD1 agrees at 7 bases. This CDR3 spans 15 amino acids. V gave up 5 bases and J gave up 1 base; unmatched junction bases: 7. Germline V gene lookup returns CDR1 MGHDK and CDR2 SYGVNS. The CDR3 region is CASSPRNRGNTEAFF. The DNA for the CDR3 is TGTGCCAGCAGTCCCCGAAACAGGGGGAACACTGAAGCTTTCTTT.

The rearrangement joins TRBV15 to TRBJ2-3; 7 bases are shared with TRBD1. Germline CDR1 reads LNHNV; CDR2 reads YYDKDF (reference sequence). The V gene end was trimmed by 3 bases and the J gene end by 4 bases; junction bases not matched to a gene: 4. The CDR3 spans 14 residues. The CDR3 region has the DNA TGTGCCACCAGCAGGAACAGGGGAGCAGATACGCAGTATTTT. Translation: CATSRNRGADTQYF.

CDR3 nucleotide sequence: TGTGCCAGCAGCTTAGTTCCAAGGGAGGAGGGTGCGCCAGCTTTCTTT. This sequence encodes CASSLVPREEGAPAFF. The chain combines TRBV7-2 with TRBJ1-1, with D unresolved. CDR3 size: 16 residues. Germline loops: CDR1 SGHTA, CDR2 FQGNSA. Trimming cost V 1 base and J 10 bases, with 22 bases left between them. The entire variable domain, with the rest obtained from reference TRBV7-2 and TRBJ1-1, is as follows: GAGVSQSPSNKVTEKGKDVELRCDPISGHTALYWYRQSLGQGLEFLIYFQGNSAPDKSGLPSDRFSAERTGGSVSTLTIQRTQQEDSAVYLCASSLVPREEGAPAFFGQGTRLTVV.

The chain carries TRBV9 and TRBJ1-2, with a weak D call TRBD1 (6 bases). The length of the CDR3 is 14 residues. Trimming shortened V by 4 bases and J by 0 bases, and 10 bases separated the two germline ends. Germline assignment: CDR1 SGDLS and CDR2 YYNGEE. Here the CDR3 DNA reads TGTGCCAGCAGCCGACCAGGGGCTAACTATGGCTACACCTTC. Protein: CASSRPGANYGYTF.

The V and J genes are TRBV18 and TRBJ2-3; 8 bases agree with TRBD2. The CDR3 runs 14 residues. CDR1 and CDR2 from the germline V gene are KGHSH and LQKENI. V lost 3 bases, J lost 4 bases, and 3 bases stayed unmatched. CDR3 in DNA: TGTGCCAGCTCACCGGGACTAGGGCCAGATACGCAGTATTTT. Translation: CASSPGLGPDTQYF.

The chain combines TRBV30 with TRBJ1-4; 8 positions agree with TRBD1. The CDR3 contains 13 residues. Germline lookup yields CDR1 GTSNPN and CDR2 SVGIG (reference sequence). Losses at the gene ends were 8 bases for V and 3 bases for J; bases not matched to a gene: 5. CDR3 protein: CATSGQANEKLFF. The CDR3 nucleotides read TGTGCCACCTCGGGACAGGCTAATGAAAAACTGTTTTTT.

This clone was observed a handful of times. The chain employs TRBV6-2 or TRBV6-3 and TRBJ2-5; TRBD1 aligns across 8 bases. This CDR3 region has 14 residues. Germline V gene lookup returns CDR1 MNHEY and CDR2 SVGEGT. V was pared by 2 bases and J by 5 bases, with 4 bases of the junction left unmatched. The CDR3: CASSYLDRVETQYF. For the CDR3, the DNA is TGTGCCAGCAGTTACCTGGACAGGGTCGAGACCCAGTACTTC.

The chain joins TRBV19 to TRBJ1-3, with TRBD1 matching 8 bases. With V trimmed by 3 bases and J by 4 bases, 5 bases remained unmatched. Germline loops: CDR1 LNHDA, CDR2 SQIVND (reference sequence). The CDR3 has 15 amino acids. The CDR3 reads CASSMGQVPGNTIYF. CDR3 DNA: TGTGCCAGTAGTATGGGACAGGTTCCCGGAAACACCATATATTTT.

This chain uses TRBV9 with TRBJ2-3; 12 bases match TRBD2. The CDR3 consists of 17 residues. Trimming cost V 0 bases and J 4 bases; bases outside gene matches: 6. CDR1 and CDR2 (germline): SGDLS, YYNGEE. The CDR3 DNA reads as TGTGCCAGCAGCGTAGCCCCGACTAGCGGGGGTTCAGATACGCAGTATTTT. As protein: CASSVAPTSGGSDTQYF.

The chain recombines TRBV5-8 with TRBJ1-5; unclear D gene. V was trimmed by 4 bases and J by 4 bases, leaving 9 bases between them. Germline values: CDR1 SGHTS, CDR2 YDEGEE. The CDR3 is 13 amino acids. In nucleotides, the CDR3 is TGTGCCAGCAGCCCTCGCAGGAATCAGCCCCAGCATTTT. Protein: CASSPRRNQPQHF.

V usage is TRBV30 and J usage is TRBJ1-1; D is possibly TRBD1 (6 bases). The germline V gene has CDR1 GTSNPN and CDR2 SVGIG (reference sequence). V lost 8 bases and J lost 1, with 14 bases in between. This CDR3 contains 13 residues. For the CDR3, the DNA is TGTGCCGCGGGGGAACAGGGGAACACTGAAGCTTTCTTT. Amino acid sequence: CAAGEQGNTEAFF. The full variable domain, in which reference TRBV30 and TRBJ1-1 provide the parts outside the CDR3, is SQTIHQWPATLVQPVGSPLSLECTVEGTSNPNLYWYRQAAGRGLQLLFYSVGIGQISSEVPQNLSASRPQDRQFILSSKKLLLSDSGFYLCAAGEQGNTEAFFGQGTRLTVV.

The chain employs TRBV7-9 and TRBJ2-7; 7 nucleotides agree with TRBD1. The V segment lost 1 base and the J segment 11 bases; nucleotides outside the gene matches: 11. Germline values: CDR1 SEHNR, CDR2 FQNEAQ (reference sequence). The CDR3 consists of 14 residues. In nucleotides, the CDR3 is TGTGCCAGCAGCTTAGTTGGGGACAGCCAAAGGGAGTACTTC. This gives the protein CASSLVGDSQREYF.

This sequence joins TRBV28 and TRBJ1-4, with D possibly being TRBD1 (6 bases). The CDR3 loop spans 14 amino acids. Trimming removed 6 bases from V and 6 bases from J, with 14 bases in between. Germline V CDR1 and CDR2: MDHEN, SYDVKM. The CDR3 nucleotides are TGTGCCAGCAGACTAGGGGGTGGGGATGAAAAACTGTTTTTT. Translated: CASRLGGGDEKLFF.

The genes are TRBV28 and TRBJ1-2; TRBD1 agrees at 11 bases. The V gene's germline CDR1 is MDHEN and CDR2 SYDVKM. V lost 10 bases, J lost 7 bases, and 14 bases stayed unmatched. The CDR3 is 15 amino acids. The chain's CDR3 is CAILPGTGGRGGYTF. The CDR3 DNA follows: TGTGCCATCCTCCCCGGGACAGGGGGACGGGGTGGCTACACCTTC.

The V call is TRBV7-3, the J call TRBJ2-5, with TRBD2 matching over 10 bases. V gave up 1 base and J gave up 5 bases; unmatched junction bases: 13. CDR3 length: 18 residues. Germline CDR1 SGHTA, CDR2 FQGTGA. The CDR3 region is CASSLRGRASGGSETQYF. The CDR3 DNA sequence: TGTGCCAGCAGCTTAAGAGGCCGGGCTAGCGGGGGTTCTGAGACCCAGTACTTC.

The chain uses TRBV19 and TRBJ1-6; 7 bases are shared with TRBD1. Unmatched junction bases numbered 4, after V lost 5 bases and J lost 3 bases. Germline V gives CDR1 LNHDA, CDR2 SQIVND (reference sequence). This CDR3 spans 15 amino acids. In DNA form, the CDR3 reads TGTGCCAGTAGTTCCCGGGACAGCTATAATTCACCCCTCCACTTT. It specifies CASSSRDSYNSPLHF.

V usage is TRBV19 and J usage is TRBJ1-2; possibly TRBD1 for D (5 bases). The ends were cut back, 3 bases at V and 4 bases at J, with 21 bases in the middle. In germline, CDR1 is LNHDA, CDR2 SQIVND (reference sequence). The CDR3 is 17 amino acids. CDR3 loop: CASSIAALRGGFYGYTF. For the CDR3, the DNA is TGTGCCAGTAGTATCGCGGCGTTGAGGGGAGGATTCTATGGCTACACCTTC.

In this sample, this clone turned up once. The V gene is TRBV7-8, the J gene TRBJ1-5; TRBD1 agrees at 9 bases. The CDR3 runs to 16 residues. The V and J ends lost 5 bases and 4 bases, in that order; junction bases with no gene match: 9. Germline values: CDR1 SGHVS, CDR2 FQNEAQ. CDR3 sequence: CASSITQGATNQPQHF. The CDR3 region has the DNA TGTGCCAGCAGCATTACACAGGGGGCTACTAATCAGCCCCAGCATTTT.

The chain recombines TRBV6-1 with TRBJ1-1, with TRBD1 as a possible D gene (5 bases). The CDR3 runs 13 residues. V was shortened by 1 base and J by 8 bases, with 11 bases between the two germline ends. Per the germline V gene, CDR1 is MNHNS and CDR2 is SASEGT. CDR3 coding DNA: TGTGCCAGCAGTGAAGTCTCTGGGGCAGAAGCTTTCTTT. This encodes CASSEVSGAEAFF.

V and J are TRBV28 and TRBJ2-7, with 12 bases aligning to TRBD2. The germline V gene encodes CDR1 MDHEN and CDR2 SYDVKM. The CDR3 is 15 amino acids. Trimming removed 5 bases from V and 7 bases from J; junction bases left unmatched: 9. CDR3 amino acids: CASSPRTSGVREQYF. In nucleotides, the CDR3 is TGTGCCAGCAGTCCTCGGACTAGCGGGGTGCGTGAGCAGTACTTC. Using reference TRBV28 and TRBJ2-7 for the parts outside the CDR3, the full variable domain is DVKVTQSSRYLVKRTGEKVFLECVQDMDHENMFWYRQDPGLGLRLIYFSYDVKMKEKGDIPEGYSVSREKKERFSLILESASTNQTSMYLCASSPRTSGVREQYFGPGTRLTVT.

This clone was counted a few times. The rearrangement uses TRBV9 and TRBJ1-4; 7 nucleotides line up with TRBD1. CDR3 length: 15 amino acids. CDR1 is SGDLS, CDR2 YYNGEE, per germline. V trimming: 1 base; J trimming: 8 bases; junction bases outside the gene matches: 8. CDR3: CASSVTQGVGEKLFF. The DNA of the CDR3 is TGTGCCAGCAGCGTAACTCAGGGGGTTGGAGAAAAACTGTTTTTT.

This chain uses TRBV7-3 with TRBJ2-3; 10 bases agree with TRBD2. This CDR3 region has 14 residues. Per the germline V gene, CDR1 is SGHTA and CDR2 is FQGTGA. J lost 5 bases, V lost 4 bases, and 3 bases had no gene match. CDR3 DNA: TGTGCCAGCAGCTCCCGGACTAGCGGAGATACGCAGTATTTT. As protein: CASSSRTSGDTQYF.

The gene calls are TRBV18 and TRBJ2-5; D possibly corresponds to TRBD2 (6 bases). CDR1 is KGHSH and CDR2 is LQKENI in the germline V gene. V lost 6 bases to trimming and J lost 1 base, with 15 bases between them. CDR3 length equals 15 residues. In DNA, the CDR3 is TGTGCCAGCTCCCCCAGGGACTCAATCCAAGAGACCCAGTACTTC. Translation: CASSPRDSIQETQYF.